What follows describes a single T cell receptor beta chain. The sample is drawn from a study of blood T cell repertoires in COVID-19. Study overall: The United States, Italy and Spain provided the acute and convalescent COVID-19 samples. PBMCs, B-cell-depleted T cells, or T cells were the source of the cDNA or gDNA that made up the material.

CDR1 SGDLS and CDR2 YYNGEE come from the germline V gene. The CDR3 spans 14 residues. Germline trimming cut 4 bases from V and 6 bases from J; bases unmatched to any gene: 5. Per the authors' pipeline: For nucleated cells, counts were estimated from reference gene primer amplification. Method: immunoSEQ multiplex PCR; TCRdb's copy keeps in-frame clones and lacks some. That table supplies the V and J calls and clone size; D and trimming were determined from the DNA. The sample shows approximately 200,000 clones, about 85% of them seen only once. The chain couples TRBV9 to TRBJ1-5; TRBD1 matches at 9 bases. The sequenced sample was peripheral blood. This clonotype was obtained from a woman over 75 with COVID-19, enrolled during active disease. For the CDR3, the DNA is TGTGCCAGCAGCAGTACAGGGGGCGTTCAGCCCCAGCATTTT. Protein sequence: CASSSTGGVQPQHF. The variable domain in full, with the rest retrieved from reference TRBV9 and TRBJ1-5, is DSGVTQTPKHLITATGQRVTLRCSPRSGDLSVYWYQQSLDQGLQFLIQYYNGEERAKGNILERFSAQQFPDLHSELNLSSLELGDSALYFCASSSTGGVQPQHFGDGTRLSIL.